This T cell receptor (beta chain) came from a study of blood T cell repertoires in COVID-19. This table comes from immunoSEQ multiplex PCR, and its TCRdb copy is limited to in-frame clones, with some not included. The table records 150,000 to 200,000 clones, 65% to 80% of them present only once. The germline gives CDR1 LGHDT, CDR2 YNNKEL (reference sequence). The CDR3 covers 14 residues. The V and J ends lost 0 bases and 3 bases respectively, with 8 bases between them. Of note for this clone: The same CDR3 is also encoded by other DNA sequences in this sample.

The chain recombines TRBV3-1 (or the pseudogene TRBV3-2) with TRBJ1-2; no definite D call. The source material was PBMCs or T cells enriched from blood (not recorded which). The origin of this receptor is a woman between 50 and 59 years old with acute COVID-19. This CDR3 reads CASSQEGRYYGYTF. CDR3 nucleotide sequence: TGTGCCAGCAGCCAAGAGGGGAGGTACTATGGCTACACCTTC.